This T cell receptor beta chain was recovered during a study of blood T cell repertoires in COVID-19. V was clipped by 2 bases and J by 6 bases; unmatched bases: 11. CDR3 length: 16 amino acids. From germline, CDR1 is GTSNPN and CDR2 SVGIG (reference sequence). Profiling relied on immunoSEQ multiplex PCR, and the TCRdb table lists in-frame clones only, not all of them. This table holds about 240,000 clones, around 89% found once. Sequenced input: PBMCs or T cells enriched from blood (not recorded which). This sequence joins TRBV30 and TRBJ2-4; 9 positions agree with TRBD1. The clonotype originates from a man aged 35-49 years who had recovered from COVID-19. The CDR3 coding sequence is TGTGCCTGGAGTTCCGGGACAGGGCTCCCCAGAAACATTCAGTACTTC. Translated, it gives CAWSSGTGLPRNIQYF.